The 25 T cell receptor beta chains below come from one sample, sequenced in a study of memory CD4+ T cells and cytomegalovirus serostatus. Sequencing used immunoSEQ multiplex PCR; TCRdb keeps in-frame clones, though not all of them. The table includes 50,000 to 75,000 clones, 75% to 90% detected once. The sort gate was single viable CD3+CD4+CD8-CD45RO+ cells for memory CD4+ T cells. The source material was memory CD4+ T cells from blood. The receptor set was obtained from an adult in good health and CMV-seronegative.

The V gene is TRBV7-2, the J gene TRBJ2-3; no definite D call. The CDR3 extends over 15 amino acids. From germline, CDR1 is SGHTA and CDR2 FQGNSA. The V end was cut by 6 bases, the J end by 2 bases, with 15 bases between. CDR3 amino acids: CASSIDGLDTDTQYF. The DNA of the CDR3 is TGTGCCAGCAGTATCGACGGGTTGGACACAGATACGCAGTATTTT.

This clone was seen a handful of times. This chain links TRBV2 with TRBJ2-2; 14 nucleotides agree with TRBD2. With 10 bases clipped from V and 5 bases from J, the junction kept 15 bases outside the gene matches. Germline V gene data show CDR1 as SNHLY and CDR2 as FYNNEI. The CDR3 is 18 residues long. The CDR3 here is CAIPWVTSGGAWTGELFF. The CDR3 DNA reads as TGTGCCATCCCCTGGGTGACTAGCGGGGGGGCCTGGACCGGGGAGCTGTTTTTT.

The chain carries TRBV19 and TRBJ1-2, with 7 positions matching TRBD1. Trimming took 4 bases from V and 8 from J; bases not matched to a gene: 13. This CDR3 has 15 residues. Germline loops: CDR1 LNHDA, CDR2 SQIVND (reference sequence). The CDR3 DNA sequence: TGTGCCAGTAGTACCATGGACAGGCTTCGGGGCGGCTACACCTTC. It yields the protein CASSTMDRLRGGYTF.

The genes are TRBV19 and TRBJ1-5; tentative D call: TRBD1 (6 bases). The CDR3 is made up of 11 amino acids. In germline, CDR1 is LNHDA, CDR2 SQIVND (reference sequence). The CDR3 loop is CATGNNQPQHF. CDR3 nucleotide sequence: TGTGCAACAGGGAACAATCAGCCCCAGCATTTT.

CDR3 protein: CASSPPGKETQYF. The DNA for the CDR3 is TGTGCCAGCTCACCACCTGGAAAAGAGACCCAGTACTTC. The chain couples TRBV18 to TRBJ2-5; D gene uncertain. V was shortened by 0 bases and J by 3 bases, with 5 bases between the two germline ends. Per germline, CDR1 KGHSH and CDR2 LQKENI. The CDR3 runs 13 residues.

In its sample, this clone was seen a few times. The genes are TRBV5-1 and TRBJ1-1; D uncertain. The germline V and J ends were trimmed by 5 bases and 1 base, with 12 bases remaining between them. The germline V gene has CDR1 SGHRS and CDR2 YFSETQ. CDR3 size: 14 residues. The CDR3 nucleotides are TGCGCCAGCAGAGGCCTACAGAAGAACACTGAAGCTTTCTTT. Its protein product is CASRGLQKNTEAFF.

The chain uses TRBV19 and TRBJ2-7; 7 bases match TRBD1. This CDR3 comprises 15 residues. The V segment lost 0 bases and the J segment 3 bases; nucleotides outside the gene matches: 5. Germline CDR1 LNHDA, CDR2 SQIVND (reference sequence). This CDR3 reads CASSIDGAGGYEQYF. CDR3 nucleotides: TGTGCCAGTAGTATAGATGGCGCAGGGGGCTACGAGCAGTACTTC.

The chain links TRBV28 to TRBJ2-7; 10 bases align to TRBD1. The CDR3 is 14 amino acids. Germline CDR1 reads MDHEN; CDR2 reads SYDVKM. Unmatched junction bases numbered 7, after V lost 6 bases and J lost 5 bases. Here the CDR3 reads CASRDPGQGNEQYF. The CDR3 DNA is TGTGCCAGCAGGGATCCGGGACAGGGGAACGAGCAGTACTTC.

This clone showed up just once. V gene TRBV11-2 combines with J gene TRBJ1-4; the D gene is possibly TRBD1 (5 bases). CDR3 size: 14 residues. Trimming removed 6 bases from V and 5 bases from J, with 13 bases in between. Germline lookup yields CDR1 SGHAT and CDR2 FQNNGV. CDR3 protein: CASSPGPTNEKLFF. The CDR3 bases are TGTGCCAGCAGTCCGGGACCGACGAATGAAAAACTGTTTTTT.

This chain joins TRBV5-1 and TRBJ1-4, with 8 bases that match TRBD1. The CDR3 spans 16 residues. Germline V gives CDR1 SGHRS, CDR2 YFSETQ. The J segment lost 1 base and the V segment lost 3 bases, leaving 5 bases of the junction unmatched. The CDR3 sequence: CASSSTGGRTNEKLFF. The CDR3 DNA follows: TGCGCCAGCAGCTCTACAGGGGGTAGAACTAATGAAAAACTGTTTTTT.

This clone has more than one count but fewer than ten. This chain uses TRBV19 with TRBJ2-3; TRBD1 aligns across 9 bases. This CDR3 comprises 12 residues. CDR1 is LNHDA, CDR2 SQIVND, per germline (reference sequence). With 8 bases clipped from V and 8 bases from J, the junction kept 5 bases outside the gene matches. The DNA for the CDR3 is TGTGCCAGTTCCATACAGGGGGCTACGCAGTATTTT. Its protein is CASSIQGATQYF.

The gene calls are TRBV19 and TRBJ2-1, with no clear D. Germline assignment: CDR1 LNHDA and CDR2 SQIVND (reference sequence). V was shortened by 4 bases and J by 2 bases, with 15 bases between the two germline ends. The CDR3 runs to 16 residues. Here the CDR3 reads CASSTPRRQAYNEQFF. The CDR3 nucleotides read TGTGCCAGTAGTACGCCCCGTCGGCAGGCCTACAATGAGCAGTTCTTC. Filled out from reference TRBV19 and TRBJ2-1, the complete variable domain reads DGGITQSPKYLFRKEGQNVTLSCEQNLNHDAMYWYRQDPGQGLRLIYYSQIVNDFQKGDIAEGYSVSREKKESFPLTVTSAQKNPTAFYLCASSTPRRQAYNEQFFGPGTRLTVL.

The chain combines TRBV18 with TRBJ1-2; no clear D gene. V dropped 4 bases and J dropped 8 bases, with 11 bases sitting between them. The germline gives CDR1 KGHSH, CDR2 LQKENI. This CDR3 is built from 12 residues. The CDR3 region has the DNA TGTGCCAGCTCACGGCCGACTGGGGGCTACACCTTC. This gives the protein CASSRPTGGYTF.

This clone appeared a few times. The chain couples TRBV18 to TRBJ1-2; perhaps TRBD1 as D (6 bases). The V end lost 3 bases, the J end lost 6 bases, and 11 bases lay between the germline ends. Germline CDR1 is KGHSH and CDR2 is LQKENI. This CDR3 contains 13 residues. This CDR3 reads CASSPSQGDGYTF. Written as DNA, the CDR3 is TGTGCCAGCTCACCGTCACAGGGTGATGGCTACACCTTC.

This clone has a single count. The V and J genes are TRBV6-5 and TRBJ1-5; D perhaps matches TRBD1 (6 bases). CDR3 length equals 14 residues. Germline V lookup: CDR1 MNHEY, CDR2 SVGAGI. Trimming cost V 2 bases and J 6 bases, with 11 bases left between them. In DNA, the CDR3 is TGTGCCAGCAGTTACGGGGGGGCTGGTCAGCCCCAGCATTTT. It yields the protein CASSYGGAGQPQHF.

The chain recombines TRBV15 with TRBJ2-5, with TRBD2 matching over 9 bases. J lost 4 bases, V lost 4 bases, and 7 bases had no gene match. This CDR3 has 15 amino acids. The germline V gene encodes CDR1 LNHNV and CDR2 YYDKDF (reference sequence). CDR3 residues: CATSTSGNPRETQYF. The CDR3 DNA sequence: TGTGCCACCAGCACTAGCGGGAACCCGAGAGAGACCCAGTACTTC.

This clone was counted a single time. This CDR3 is CASSPNRVKGGYTF. The CDR3 DNA is TGTGCCAGCAGCCCGAACAGGGTAAAGGGTGGCTACACCTTC. The chain combines TRBV6-5 with TRBJ1-2; possible D gene TRBD1, 6 bases. Germline values: CDR1 MNHEY, CDR2 SVGAGI. There are 14 residues in the CDR3. Trimming removed 6 bases at V and 7 bases at J, with 18 bases between.

In its sample, this clone was seen a few times. This chain connects TRBV27 to TRBJ2-1; 12 nucleotides match TRBD2. This CDR3 comprises 16 residues. V trimming: 3 bases; J trimming: 5 bases; junction bases outside the gene matches: 5. Germline CDR1 reads MNHEY; CDR2 reads SMNVEV (reference sequence). The CDR3 here is CASSFLAGGINNEQFF. CDR3 nucleotides: TGTGCCAGCAGTTTTCTAGCGGGAGGGATAAACAATGAGCAGTTCTTC.

The gene calls are TRBV4-2 and TRBJ1-1, with TRBD1 matching 9 bases. Germline CDR1 is LGHNA and CDR2 is YNFKEQ. The trim removed 5 bases at V and 2 bases at J, leaving 12 bases unmatched. This CDR3 comprises 17 residues. For the CDR3, the DNA is TGTGCCAGCAGCTTGGGGGGGGGACAGGGCCTCAACACTGAAGCTTTCTTT. As protein: CASSLGGGQGLNTEAFF.

The chain combines TRBV6-6 with TRBJ1-5; 9 bases align to TRBD1. The V segment lost 5 bases and the J segment 4 bases; nucleotides outside the gene matches: 6. Germline V gene lookup returns CDR1 MNHNY and CDR2 SVGAGI (reference sequence). The CDR3 runs 15 residues. The CDR3 DNA reads as TGTGCCAGCAGTCCGCCCGGGACAGGGAATCAGCCCCAGCATTTT. Its protein product is CASSPPGTGNQPQHF.

J is TRBJ2-3 and V is TRBV6-6; D unclear. CDR1 is MNHNY, CDR2 SVGAGI, per germline (reference sequence). The CDR3 loop spans 12 amino acids. V lost 2 bases and J 8 bases, leaving 8 bases between the germline ends. The CDR3 sequence is CASSYEVTTQYF. CDR3 DNA sequence: TGTGCCAGCAGTTACGAGGTGACTACGCAGTATTTT.

The chain joins TRBV6-1 to TRBJ2-7; the match to TRBD1 covers 8 bases. The J segment lost 0 bases and the V segment lost 5 bases, leaving 3 bases of the junction unmatched. Germline CDR1 reads MNHNS; CDR2 reads SASEGT. The CDR3 has 14 residues. The CDR3 sequence is CASSWTGSSYEQYF. The CDR3 coding sequence is TGTGCCAGCAGTTGGACAGGGTCCTCCTACGAGCAGTACTTC.

V usage is TRBV5-6 and J usage is TRBJ1-2; TRBD1 is a possible D gene (5 bases). V lost 0 bases and J 4 bases, leaving 10 bases between the germline ends. This CDR3 has 14 residues. Germline values: CDR1 SGHDT, CDR2 YYEEEE. The CDR3 region has the DNA TGTGCCAGCAGCTTGGGGGGAAGGGGCTATGGCTACACCTTC. It codes for CASSLGGRGYGYTF.

The rearrangement uses TRBV28 and TRBJ2-4; TRBD2 is a possible D gene (6 bases). The CDR3 totals 13 residues. The germline V and J ends were trimmed by 5 bases and 6 bases, with 11 bases remaining between them. In germline, CDR1 is MDHEN, CDR2 SYDVKM. DNA of the CDR3: TGTGCCAGCAGTACGGGACTGATAAACATTCAGTACTTC. Translation gives CASSTGLINIQYF.

The genes are TRBV5-1 and TRBJ1-4, with 7 bases that match TRBD1. From germline, CDR1 is SGHRS and CDR2 YFSETQ. This CDR3 has 13 residues. Unmatched junction bases numbered 8, after V lost 4 bases and J lost 11 bases. CDR3 amino acids: CASSPEQGSKLFF. CDR3 DNA: TGCGCCAGCAGCCCAGAACAGGGGAGTAAACTGTTTTTT. Full variable domain (rest looked up from reference TRBV5-1 and TRBJ1-4): KAGVTQTPRYLIKTRGQQVTLSCSPISGHRSVSWYQQTPGQGLQFLFEYFSETQRNKGNFPGRFSGRQFSNSRSEMNVSTLELGDSALYLCASSPEQGSKLFFGSGTQLSVL.